Listed below are T cell receptor beta chains from one sample, sequenced in a study of cytomegalovirus exposure and HLA in healthy donors. Assay: immunoSEQ multiplex PCR; the TCRdb copy retains only in-frame clones and omits some. The sample contains some 150,000 clones, about four fifths of which appear only once. What was sequenced was PBMCs. The receptors derive from a young woman in good health and CMV-seropositive. Both conserved end residues are part of each CDR3. A D gene is named only where the DNA matches it firmly.

CASSVGTEQGPQHF,TRBJ1-5,NA,TRBV9
CASGLVQGGSTYEQYF,TRBJ2-7,TRBD1,TRBV12-5
CASSQVSGGEGNTGELFF,TRBJ2-2,NA,TRBV14
CASSIAGSGTQYF,TRBJ2-3,NA,TRBV19
CAIRPWDSQTRPGGGYTF,TRBJ1-2,TRBD1,TRBV10-3
CASSLYGGDTQYF,TRBJ2-3,NA,TRBV7-3
CASRKAREGYGEQYF,NA,NA,TRBV6-4
CASSFSGGLGYGYTF,TRBJ1-2,NA,TRBV7-8
CASSLTFAGGYEQYF,NA,TRBD2,TRBV11-2
CASSPTGPRSGNTIYF,TRBJ1-3,NA,TRBV18
CASSYVGHPFYEQYF,TRBJ2-7,NA,TRBV6-6
CATSRTGGDLTQETQYF,TRBJ2-5,TRBD1,TRBV10-3
CATGTFSSEQYF,TRBJ2-7,NA,TRBV10-3
CASSPVGRGGLNEQFF,TRBJ2-1,TRBD2,TRBV7-8
CAWSHTGQGSSPLHF,TRBJ1-6,NA,TRBV30
CASSDNSYNSPLHF,TRBJ1-6,NA,TRBV6-4
CAWRFGGGEGYTF,TRBJ1-2,NA,TRBV30
CASSSGGSYEQYF,NA,TRBD2,TRBV6-6
CASSWTLGVNTGELFF,TRBJ2-2,NA,TRBV11-2
CASRDIRGGETQYF,TRBJ2-5,NA,TRBV6-6
CASRTGQGTIF,TRBJ2-1,TRBD1,TRBV7-8
CASSLSGTDTQYF,TRBJ2-3,NA,TRBV13
CASSDRGEHADTQYF,TRBJ2-3,TRBD2,TRBV25-1
CASSQKASGGADTQYF,TRBJ2-3,TRBD2,TRBV4-1
CASSGQTGINIQYF,TRBJ2-4,TRBD1,TRBV6-4
CASSIGGVSYNEQFF,TRBJ2-1,TRBD2,TRBV19
CASSKTGTLNTEAFF,TRBJ1-1,NA,TRBV19
CASSLAGNTEAFF,TRBJ1-1,NA,TRBV5-4
CSSSPHSGGVFNEQFF,TRBJ2-1,TRBD2,TRBV7-9
CSGGTGNNEQYF,TRBJ2-7,TRBD1,TRBV29-1
CSVETGGGEGYTF,TRBJ1-2,TRBD1,TRBV29-1
CSVEVQGSYTEAFF,TRBJ1-1,NA,TRBV29-1
CASSLVGAEKLFF,TRBJ1-4,NA,TRBV5-1
CASSLLGPQNTDTQYF,TRBJ2-3,NA,TRBV27
CASTQWGGRNSPLHF,TRBJ1-6,NA,TRBV6-5
CASSSGLDTEAFF,TRBJ1-1,NA,TRBV11-3
CARSYYHSLSADTQYF,TRBJ2-3,NA,TRBV5-3
CAISVSVRGQGDTYEQYF,TRBJ2-7,TRBD1,TRBV10-3
CASSQTSVYTDTQYF,TRBJ2-3,TRBD2,TRBV9
CASSVATWSSYNEQFF,TRBJ2-1,NA,TRBV9
CASRQDRGLSEAFF,TRBJ1-1,TRBD1,TRBV6-6
CASSDIPGTGVYEQYF,TRBJ2-7,TRBD1,TRBV6-1
CASSPPMGQSYEQYF,NA,TRBD1,TRBV18
CASSLGTDEEQYF,TRBJ2-7,NA,TRBV11-2
CASSLGGRSYEQYF,TRBJ2-7,NA,TRBV7-2
CASSLTFGTTLIF,TRBJ2-1,TRBD2,TRBV7-8
CSSSSPLRGGYHEQFF,TRBJ2-1,TRBD2,TRBV7-9
CASSGGSQETQYF,TRBJ2-5,NA,TRBV5-1
CASSLTQGRTDTQYF,TRBJ2-3,NA,TRBV11-2
CASSLGGQNTEAFF,TRBJ1-1,NA,TRBV5-1
CASSVQGDTEAFF,TRBJ1-1,TRBD1,TRBV9
CAISESKERDTEAFF,TRBJ1-1,NA,TRBV10-3
CASRPGTGANVLTF,TRBJ2-6,NA,TRBV9
CASSLRQGASPLHF,TRBJ1-6,TRBD1,TRBV5-6